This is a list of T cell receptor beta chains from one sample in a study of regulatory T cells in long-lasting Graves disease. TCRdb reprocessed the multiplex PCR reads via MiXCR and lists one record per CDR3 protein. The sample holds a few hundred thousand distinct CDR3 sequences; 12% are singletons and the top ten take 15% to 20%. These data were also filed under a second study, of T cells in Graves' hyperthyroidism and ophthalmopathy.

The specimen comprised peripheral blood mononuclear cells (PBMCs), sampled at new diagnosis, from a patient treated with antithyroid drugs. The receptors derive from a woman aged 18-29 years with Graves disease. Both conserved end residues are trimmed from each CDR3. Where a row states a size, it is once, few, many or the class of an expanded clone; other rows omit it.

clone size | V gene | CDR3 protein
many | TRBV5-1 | ASSLPITGDTGELF
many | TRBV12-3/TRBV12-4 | ASSSIGTRSTEQF
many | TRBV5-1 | ASSETGIYGYT
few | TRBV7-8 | ASSFVRLAGGETQY
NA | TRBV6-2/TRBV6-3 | ASSPATLGGNEQF
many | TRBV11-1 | ASSLDGSKPPGANVLT
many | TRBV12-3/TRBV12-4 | ASSLKPNVYYGYT
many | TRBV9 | ASSVAQAISGNTIY
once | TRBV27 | ASSQGRTSGSTSYYNEQF
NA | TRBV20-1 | SARGTSGRTKQY
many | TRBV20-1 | SASRQILNTEAF
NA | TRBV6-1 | ASSTDGENTEAF
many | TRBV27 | ASSLGTGVGNSPLH
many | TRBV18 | ASSPPGPQEEETQY